The 20 T cell receptor beta chains listed next were all sequenced from one sample in a study of regulatory T cells in long-lasting Graves disease. Time point specified: newly diagnosed GD, antithyroid drugs for less than 3 months. With RNA extracted from PBMCs as input, the TCR library was made. According to the study, TCR beta libraries were built with iRepertoire HTBI primers and CDR3-region Arm-PCR. TCRdb reprocessed the multiplex PCR reads via MiXCR and lists one record per CDR3 protein. The sample contains 420,000 or so distinct CDR3 sequences, roughly 15% of which appear only once. These data were also filed under a second study, of T cells in Graves' hyperthyroidism and ophthalmopathy.

Here the sequenced sample was peripheral blood mononuclear cells (PBMCs), taken at new diagnosis, from a patient treated with antithyroid drugs. The source of these receptors is a woman aged 18-29 years with Graves disease.

This clonotype was detected ten times or more. The chain uses TRBV6-1 and TRBJ1-1; D is perhaps TRBD1 (5 bases). The germline V gene has CDR1 MNHNS and CDR2 SASEGT. The CDR3 totals 14 residues. V lost 6 bases and J 3 bases, leaving 14 bases between the germline ends. CDR3 amino acids: CASSGRGWDTEAFF. The CDR3 DNA sequence: TGTGCCAGCAGCGGACGGGGGTGGGACACTGAAGCTTTCTTT.

There are many counts of this clonotype. The V gene is TRBV5-1, the J gene TRBJ2-1; 11 nucleotides agree with TRBD2. V was pared by 4 bases and J by 9 bases, with 27 bases of the junction left unmatched. The CDR3 totals 21 residues. CDR1 and CDR2 from the germline V gene are SGHRS and YFSETQ. This chain's CDR3 is CASSPETGLAGDPFSWGEQFF. The CDR3 bases are TGCGCCAGCAGCCCGGAGACTGGACTAGCGGGCGACCCGTTTTCGTGGGGTGAGCAGTTCTTC.

Details on this clonotype: Just one base apart from a much larger clone, this may be a read error. This rearrangement joins TRBV5-1 to TRBJ2-5, with unresolved D. Germline values: CDR1 SGHRS, CDR2 YFSETQ. This CDR3 region has 13 residues. Trimming pared 2 bases from V and 11 bases from J, leaving 16 bases between. The CDR3 loop reads CASSFYGVDEQYF. DNA of the CDR3: TGCGCCAGCAGCTTCTATGGGGTAGATGAGCAGTACTTC.

This clonotype occurred a few times. The chain is built from TRBV11-1 and TRBJ2-2; 10 nucleotides align to TRBD2. Germline CDR1 is SGHAT and CDR2 is FQDESV (reference sequence). The CDR3 covers 17 residues. J gave up 1 base and V 5 bases, and 7 bases lay outside the gene matches. CDR3 nucleotides: TGTGCCAGCAGCCCTCGCCTAGCGGGAGTGAACACCGGGGAGCTGTTTTTT. Protein product: CASSPRLAGVNTGELFF.

The V gene is TRBV5-4, the J gene TRBJ1-3; 8 nucleotides line up with TRBD1. The CDR3 is 15 residues long. Germline assignment: CDR1 SGHNT and CDR2 YYREEE (reference sequence). V trimming: 4 bases; J trimming: 4 bases; junction bases outside the gene matches: 7. Here the CDR3 reads CASSRDRGRGNTIYF. Here the CDR3 DNA reads TGTGCCAGCAGCCGAGACAGGGGCCGAGGAAACACCATATATTTT. Using reference TRBV5-4 and TRBJ1-3 for the parts outside the CDR3, the full variable domain is ETGVTQSPTHLIKTRGQQVTLRCSSQSGHNTVSWYQQALGQGPQFIFQYYREEENGRGNFPPRFSGLQFPNYSSELNVNALELDDSALYLCASSRDRGRGNTIYFGEGSWLTVV.

The sample holds many counts of this clonotype. CDR3 amino acids: CASSPLRSSGLFF. In DNA, the CDR3 is TGTGCCAGCAGCCCACTTCGGAGTAGCGGTCTGTTCTTC. This chain links TRBV28 with TRBJ2-1, with D perhaps TRBD2 (6 bases). This CDR3 has 13 amino acids. V lost 6 bases and J lost 15, with 21 bases in between. Per germline, CDR1 MDHEN and CDR2 SYDVKM.

This clonotype was counted ten times or more. This chain uses TRBV5-1 with TRBJ2-7; 9 nucleotides align to TRBD2. The trim removed 4 bases at V and 5 bases at J, leaving 10 bases unmatched. The length of the CDR3 is 15 residues. Germline CDR1 is SGHRS and CDR2 is YFSETQ. CDR3 sequence: CASSPEGSGSNEQYF. The CDR3 DNA follows: TGCGCCAGCAGCCCGGAGGGTAGCGGGAGCAACGAGCAGTACTTC.

This clonotype was recorded many times. This rearrangement joins TRBV3-1 to TRBJ1-1; D ambiguous. This CDR3 region has 13 residues. Looked up from germline, CDR1 is LGHDT and CDR2 is YNNKEL (reference sequence). Trimming stripped 2 bases from V and 2 bases from J, with 6 bases between. The CDR3 DNA reads TGTGCCAGCAGCCAAATCCGCAACACTGAAGCTTTCTTT. This encodes CASSQIRNTEAFF.

This clonotype was picked up many times. The chain carries TRBV7-3 and TRBJ2-1; D tentatively reads TRBD1 or TRBD2 (5 bases each). Germline V gene sequence: CDR1 SGHTA, CDR2 FQGTGA. Trimming took off 5 bases at V and 6 bases at J, with 20 bases between the two ends. The CDR3 covers 16 residues. The CDR3 DNA sequence: TGTGCCAGCAGCGAGAGGGGCGGTACCGGTGGCAATGAGCAGTTCTTC. This codes for CASSERGGTGGNEQFF.

This clonotype was detected many times. The chain links TRBV28 to TRBJ2-7; D remains unclear. Deletions cut 1 base from V and 5 bases from J, with 9 bases between. Germline CDR1 is MDHEN and CDR2 is SYDVKM. This CDR3 has 13 residues. As DNA, the CDR3 is TGTGCCAGCAGTTTATATAAACTAAACGAGCAGTACTTC. This translates into CASSLYKLNEQYF.

This clonotype was observed at least ten times. V and J are TRBV7-3 and TRBJ2-1; maybe TRBD1 (5 bases). The CDR3 has 11 residues. Germline V lookup: CDR1 SGHTA, CDR2 FQGTGA. V lost 4 bases and J lost 9, with 7 bases in between. The CDR3 DNA follows: TGTGCCAGCAGCTCAGGGCGTGAGCAGTTCTTC. It translates to CASSSGREQFF.

This clonotype occurred many times. This chain joins TRBV27 and TRBJ2-1; 13 positions match TRBD2. The CDR3 length is 15 residues. V gave up 0 bases and J gave up 9 bases; unmatched junction bases: 2. Looked up from germline, CDR1 is MNHEY and CDR2 is SMNVEV (reference sequence). In DNA, the CDR3 is TGTGCCAGCAGTTTATCCGGGACTAGCGGGGTTGAGCAGTTCTTC. The encoded protein is CASSLSGTSGVEQFF.

This clonotype was seen a handful of times. The chain recombines TRBV5-1 with TRBJ2-1; possibly TRBD2 for D (6 bases). Germline V CDR1 and CDR2: SGHRS, YFSETQ. The CDR3 is 15 amino acids. The ends were cut back, 6 bases at V and 0 bases at J, with 13 bases in the middle. The CDR3 DNA reads as TGCGCCAGCACTTTGGCCGGGAGCTCCTACAATGAGCAGTTCTTC. Protein product: CASTLAGSSYNEQFF.

This clonotype was detected ten times or more. V is TRBV20-1 and J is TRBJ2-1; 9 bases agree with TRBD1. The CDR3 loop spans 14 amino acids. Germline trimming cut 3 bases from V and 4 bases from J; bases unmatched to any gene: 4. CDR1 is DFQATT, CDR2 SNEGSKA, per germline (reference sequence). In DNA, the CDR3 is TGCAGTGCTAGTGTGGGACAGGGTTACAATGAGCAGTTCTTC. Protein product: CSASVGQGYNEQFF.

This clonotype has a count of ten or more. The chain joins TRBV3-1 to TRBJ2-7, with D tentatively TRBD2 (5 bases). V was clipped by 2 bases and J by 4 bases, with 9 bases between them. The CDR3 spans 13 residues. CDR1 LGHDT and CDR2 YNNKEL come from the germline V gene (reference sequence). The CDR3 DNA sequence: TGTGCCAGCAGCCAATGGGAGATGTACGAGCAGTACTTC. Translation: CASSQWEMYEQYF.

This clonotype was counted ten times or more. V gene TRBV28 combines with J gene TRBJ2-2; D is possibly TRBD2 (5 bases). Trimming removed 4 bases at V and 6 bases at J, with 21 bases between. The germline CDR1 and CDR2 sequences are MDHEN and SYDVKM. This CDR3 is built from 17 residues. In DNA form, the CDR3 reads TGTGCCAGCAGTTCCGGCCGGCTAGTAGCGCTATCCGGGGAGCTGTTTTTT. It translates to CASSSGRLVALSGELFF.

At least ten counts were recorded for this clonotype. The rearrangement links TRBV28 to TRBJ1-4, with 8 bases identical to TRBD1. V shed 5 bases and J 6 bases; nucleotides not matched to a gene: 5. Germline loops: CDR1 MDHEN, CDR2 SYDVKM. This CDR3 comprises 14 residues. This CDR3 reads CASSPGTGDEKLFF. CDR3 coding DNA: TGTGCCAGCAGTCCCGGGACAGGTGATGAAAAACTGTTTTTT.

This clonotype was seen ten or more times. The chain couples TRBV11-3 to TRBJ1-2; a weak D match, TRBD1 (5 bases). The CDR3 contains 15 residues. Germline assignment: CDR1 SGHNT and CDR2 YENEEA. Trimming shortened V by 5 bases and J by 3 bases, and 16 bases separated the two germline ends. CDR3 sequence: CASSPSTGADYGYTF. CDR3 nucleotide sequence: TGTGCCAGCAGCCCGTCAACAGGTGCCGACTATGGCTACACCTTC.

This clonotype was seen a few times. The V gene is TRBV28, the J gene TRBJ2-1; the D gene is possibly TRBD2 (7 bases). Trimming stripped 6 bases from V and 7 bases from J, with 16 bases between. The CDR3 loop spans 14 amino acids. CDR1 is MDHEN and CDR2 is SYDVKM in the germline V gene. CDR3 loop: CASSKGGFVNEQFF. The CDR3 DNA reads as TGTGCCAGCAGCAAGGGGGGGTTTGTTAATGAGCAGTTCTTC. Based on the CDR3 plus reference TRBV28 and TRBJ2-1, the full variable domain is DVKVTQSSRYLVKRTGEKVFLECVQDMDHENMFWYRQDPGLGLRLIYFSYDVKMKEKGDIPEGYSVSREKKERFSLILESASTNQTSMYLCASSKGGFVNEQFFGPGTRLTVL.

V usage is TRBV12-3 or TRBV12-4 and J usage is TRBJ2-3; D call uncertain. CDR3 length equals 14 residues. V lost 3 bases, J lost 0 bases, and 7 bases lay in between. The DNA for the CDR3 is TGTGCCAGCAGTTTCCGTTGGAGCACAGATACGCAGTATTTT. It specifies CASSFRWSTDTQYF.